Below, 11 T cell receptor beta chains from the same sample are listed, as sequenced in a study of healthy donors' naive CD4 and CD8 T cells. TCR libraries were built from roughly 0.5 ug of total RNA by linear amplification. TCRdb reprocessed the reads with MiXCR, giving one entry per CDR3 protein. The sample has 200,000 or so distinct CDR3 sequences, 65% to 75% seen once; the top ten hold less than 2.5%. Sequencing used naive CD4+ and CD8+ T cells sorted from blood, pooled from several donors. The receptors stem from a pool of human donors in good health; the sample pools cells from several healthy donors.

The chain carries TRBV6-5 and TRBJ1-2; 11 bases fit TRBD1. Per germline, CDR1 MNHEY and CDR2 SVGAGI. V was pared by 1 base and J by 8 bases, with 6 bases of the junction left unmatched. The CDR3 extends over 15 amino acids. CDR3 loop: CASSYLDRGRAGYTF. CDR3 nucleotide sequence: TGTGCCAGCAGTTACTTGGACAGGGGGCGCGCGGGCTACACCTTC.

This chain joins TRBV5-1 and TRBJ2-7, with D perhaps being TRBD1 or TRBD2 (5 bases each). Trimming shortened V by 0 bases and J by 0 bases, and 7 bases separated the two germline ends. Per germline, CDR1 SGHRS and CDR2 YFSETQ. The CDR3 sequence is 14 residues long. The CDR3, as DNA: TGCGCCAGCAGCTTGGGGGACGCCTCCTACGAGCAGTACTTC. This sequence encodes CASSLGDASYEQYF. Filled out from reference TRBV5-1 and TRBJ2-7, the complete variable domain reads KAGVTQTPRYLIKTRGQQVTLSCSPISGHRSVSWYQQTPGQGLQFLFEYFSETQRNKGNFPGRFSGRQFSNSRSEMNVSTLELGDSALYLCASSLGDASYEQYFGPGTRLTVT.

The J gene is TRBJ2-6, the V gene TRBV29-1; a possible D gene is TRBD1 (6 bases). The CDR3 covers 15 residues. Germline V CDR1 and CDR2: SQVTM, ANQGSEA. V was pared by 6 bases and J by 0 bases, with 12 bases between. The CDR3 loop is CSVPGHSSGANVLTF. The DNA for the CDR3 is TGCAGCGTCCCGGGACACAGCTCTGGGGCCAACGTCCTGACTTTC.

J is TRBJ2-5 and V is TRBV29-1, with 7 bases identical to TRBD1. CDR1 is SQVTM, CDR2 ANQGSEA, per germline. The CDR3 consists of 13 residues. The V segment lost 6 bases and the J segment 0 bases; nucleotides outside the gene matches: 4. CDR3 sequence: CSVNRGNQETQYF. The CDR3 coding sequence is TGCAGCGTGAACAGGGGAAACCAAGAGACCCAGTACTTC.

The table lists this clonotype with a few counts. V and J are TRBV19 and TRBJ1-1, with TRBD1 as a possible D gene (5 bases). Trimming removed 8 bases from V and 1 base from J, with 8 bases in between. Germline CDR1 and CDR2: LNHDA and SQIVND (reference sequence). This CDR3 comprises 12 residues. The CDR3 reads CASGTGNTEAFF. The CDR3 coding sequence is TGTGCCAGTGGAACAGGGAACACTGAAGCTTTCTTT. The complete variable domain, with remaining parts taken from reference TRBV19 and TRBJ1-1, reads DGGITQSPKYLFRKEGQNVTLSCEQNLNHDAMYWYRQDPGQGLRLIYYSQIVNDFQKGDIAEGYSVSREKKESFPLTVTSAQKNPTAFYLCASGTGNTEAFFGQGTRLTVV.

The chain recombines TRBV12-3 or TRBV12-4 with TRBJ1-1; 9 positions agree with TRBD1. The CDR3 is made up of 13 amino acids. J lost 1 base, V lost 6 bases, and 0 bases had no gene match. Here the CDR3 DNA reads TGTGCCAGCAGGGGACAGGGGAACACTGAAGCTTTCTTT. Protein sequence: CASRGQGNTEAFF.

This chain joins TRBV5-1 and TRBJ1-2; 8 bases agree with TRBD1. V shed 4 bases, J shed 0 bases, and the junction held 5 bases outside the gene matches. Germline CDR1 is SGHRS and CDR2 is YFSETQ. CDR3 size: 15 residues. This CDR3 is CASSRGQDSNYGYTF. The CDR3 region has the DNA TGCGCCAGCAGCCGGGGACAGGACTCTAACTATGGCTACACCTTC.

This rearrangement joins TRBV7-6 to TRBJ2-1; D ambiguous. This CDR3 has 14 residues. Trimming took 6 bases from V and 3 from J, leaving 12 bases between them. CDR1 and CDR2 (germline): SGHVS, FNYEAQ. CDR3 region: CASSSGRFYNEQFF. CDR3 DNA sequence: TGTGCCAGCAGTTCGGGTCGCTTCTACAATGAGCAGTTCTTC.

The chain links TRBV6-5 to TRBJ2-7, with 11 bases matching TRBD1. Germline V gives CDR1 MNHEY, CDR2 SVGAGI. This CDR3 region has 15 residues. J gave up 6 bases and V 4 bases, and 8 bases lay outside the gene matches. The CDR3, as DNA: TGTGCCAGCAGTTCCGGACAGGGGGCCTTAGGCGAGCAGTACGTC. This codes for CASSSGQGALGEQYV.

J is TRBJ2-5 and V is TRBV19, with D uncertain. This CDR3 comprises 11 residues. Trimming pared 4 bases from V and 5 bases from J, leaving 5 bases between. Per the germline V gene, CDR1 is LNHDA and CDR2 is SQIVND (reference sequence). CDR3 nucleotide sequence: TGTGCCAGTAGTAATTCCGAGACCCAGTACTTC. Amino acid sequence: CASSNSETQYF. Full variable domain (rest looked up from reference TRBV19 and TRBJ2-5): DGGITQSPKYLFRKEGQNVTLSCEQNLNHDAMYWYRQDPGQGLRLIYYSQIVNDFQKGDIAEGYSVSREKKESFPLTVTSAQKNPTAFYLCASSNSETQYFGPGTRLLVL.

The V and J genes are TRBV6-5 and TRBJ2-1; the match to TRBD2 covers 10 bases. Germline V gene sequence: CDR1 MNHEY, CDR2 SVGAGI. V dropped 0 bases and J dropped 5; count of bases not matched to a gene: 4. The CDR3 is 16 amino acids. In DNA, the CDR3 is TGTGCCAGCAGTTACTCGAGCGGACTAGCGGACAATGAGCAGTTCTTC. This codes for CASSYSSGLADNEQFF.